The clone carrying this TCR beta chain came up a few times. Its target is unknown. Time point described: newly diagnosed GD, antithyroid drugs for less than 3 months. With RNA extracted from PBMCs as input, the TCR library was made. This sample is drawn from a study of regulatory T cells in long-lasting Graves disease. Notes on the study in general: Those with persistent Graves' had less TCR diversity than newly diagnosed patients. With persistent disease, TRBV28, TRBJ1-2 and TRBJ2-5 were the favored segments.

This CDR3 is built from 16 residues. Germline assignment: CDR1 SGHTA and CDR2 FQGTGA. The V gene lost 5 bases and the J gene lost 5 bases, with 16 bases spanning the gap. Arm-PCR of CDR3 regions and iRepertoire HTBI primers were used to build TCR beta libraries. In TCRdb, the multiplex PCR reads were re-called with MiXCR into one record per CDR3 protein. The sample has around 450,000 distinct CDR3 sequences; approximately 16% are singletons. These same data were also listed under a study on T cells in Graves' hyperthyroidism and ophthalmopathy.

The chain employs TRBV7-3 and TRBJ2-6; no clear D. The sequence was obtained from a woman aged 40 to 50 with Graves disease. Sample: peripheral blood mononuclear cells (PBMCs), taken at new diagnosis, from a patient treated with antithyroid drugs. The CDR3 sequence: CASSLKPDTRANVLTF. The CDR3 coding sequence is TGTGCCAGCAGCCTAAAACCCGACACTAGGGCCAACGTCCTGACTTTC.